This TCR beta chain was sequenced during a study of cytomegalovirus exposure and HLA in healthy donors. Findings and limits, study-wide: Later analysis revealed greater clonal expansion in HLA-associated TCR beta chains than in equally common others. An observed cluster of highly shared sequence variants was recorded as a likely sequencing artifact. When presence/absence was analysed, sequencing depth was taken to be roughly uniform across donors. For cytomegalovirus status, the classifier reportedly gave diagnoses with high specificity and sensitivity.

It was with 60 Vbeta and 13 Jbeta primers that the PCR ran. The table came from immunoSEQ multiplex PCR; TCRdb's copy has only in-frame clones and leaves some out. Here the sample table reports 21,000 or so clones. Comments on this clone: Its antigen is unknown.

Germline CDR1 is LNHNV and CDR2 is YYDKDF (reference sequence). V was shortened by 0 bases and J by 3 bases, with 13 bases between the two germline ends. There are 16 residues in the CDR3. Sequencing used PBMCs. This clonotype was sampled from a man aged 55 to 70 in good health and CMV-seropositive. This sequence joins TRBV15 and TRBJ2-3; D is perhaps TRBD2 (5 bases). The CDR3 here is CATSRDRLALTDTQYF. The DNA for the CDR3 is TGTGCCACCAGCAGAGATAGGCTAGCTCTAACAGATACGCAGTATTTT.